The entry below describes one T cell receptor beta chain. Its cognate antigen is unknown. The CDR3 has 15 residues. The V end lost 5 bases, the J end lost 8 bases, and 18 bases lay between the germline ends. Germline CDR1 reads SGHVS; CDR2 reads FQNEAQ. The sample is drawn from a study of T-cell memory formation after mild COVID-19. At the level of the study: For the most part, TCR clusters were specific to one donor.

TCRdb re-called the 5' RACE reads with MiXCR, one entry per CDR3 protein. The data contain under 300,000 distinct CDR3 sequences, about a sixth of them singletons. Study results and limitations: Clones shrinking from day 15 to 85 showed even CD4/CD8 mixes; later expanders tilted CD4+. Detection of some responders pre-infection suggested pre-existing cross-reactive memory T cells participated.

This receptor was taken from a man younger than 35 who had mild COVID-19 (a few samples of this study predate the infection). Cell type and time point are not known. V and J are TRBV7-8 and TRBJ1-4; tentative D call: TRBD1 (5 bases). Source material: PBMCs or a T cell subset sorted from them (not recorded which). The CDR3: CASSPQQGSREKLFF. The CDR3 DNA is TGTGCCAGCAGCCCGCAGCAGGGTTCACGGGAAAAACTGTTTTTT. The variable domain in full, with the rest retrieved from reference TRBV7-8 and TRBJ1-4, is GAGVSQSPRYKVAKRGQDVALRCDPISGHVSLFWYQQALGQGPEFLTYFQNEAQLDKSGLPSDRFFAERPEGSVSTLKIQRTQQEDSAVYLCASSPQQGSREKLFFGSGTQLSVL.